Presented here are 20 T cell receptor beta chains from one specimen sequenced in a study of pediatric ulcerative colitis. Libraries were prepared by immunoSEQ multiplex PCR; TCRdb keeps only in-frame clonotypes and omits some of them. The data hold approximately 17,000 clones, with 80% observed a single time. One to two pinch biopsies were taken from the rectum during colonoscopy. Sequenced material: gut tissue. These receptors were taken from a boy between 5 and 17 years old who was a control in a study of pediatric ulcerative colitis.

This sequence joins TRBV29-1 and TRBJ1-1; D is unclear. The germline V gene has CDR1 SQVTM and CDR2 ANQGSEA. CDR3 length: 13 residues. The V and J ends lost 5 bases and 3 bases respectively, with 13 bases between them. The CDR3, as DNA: TGCAGCGTTCGAAGGGTAGAGGACACTGAAGCTTTCTTT. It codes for CSVRRVEDTEAFF.

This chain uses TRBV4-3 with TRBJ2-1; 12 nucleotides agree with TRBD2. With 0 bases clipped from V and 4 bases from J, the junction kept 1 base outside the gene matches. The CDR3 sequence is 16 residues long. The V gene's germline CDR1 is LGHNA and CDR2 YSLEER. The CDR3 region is CASSQDTSGGYNEQFF. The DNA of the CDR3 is TGCGCCAGCAGCCAAGATACTAGCGGGGGGTACAATGAGCAGTTCTTC.

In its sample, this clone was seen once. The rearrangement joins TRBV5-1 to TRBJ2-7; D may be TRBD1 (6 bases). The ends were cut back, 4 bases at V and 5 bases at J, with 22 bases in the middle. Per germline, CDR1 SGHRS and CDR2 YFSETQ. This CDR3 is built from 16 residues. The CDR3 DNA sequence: TGCGCCAGCAGCCAAACTTTCCCCCAGGGGTCCCACGAGCAGTACTTC. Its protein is CASSQTFPQGSHEQYF.

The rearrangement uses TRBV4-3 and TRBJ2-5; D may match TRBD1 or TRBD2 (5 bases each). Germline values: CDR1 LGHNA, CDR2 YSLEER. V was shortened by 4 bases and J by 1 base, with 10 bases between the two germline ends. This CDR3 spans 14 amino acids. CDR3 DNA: TGCGCCAGCAGCCCGGGACGGTTCCAAGAGACCCAGTACTTC. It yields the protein CASSPGRFQETQYF.

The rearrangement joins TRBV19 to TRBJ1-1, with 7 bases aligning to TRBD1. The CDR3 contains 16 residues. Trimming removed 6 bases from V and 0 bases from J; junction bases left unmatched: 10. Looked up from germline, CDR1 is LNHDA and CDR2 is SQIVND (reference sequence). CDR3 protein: CASRASGGILNTEAFF. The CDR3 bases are TGTGCCAGTAGGGCTTCAGGGGGAATCTTGAACACTGAAGCTTTCTTT.

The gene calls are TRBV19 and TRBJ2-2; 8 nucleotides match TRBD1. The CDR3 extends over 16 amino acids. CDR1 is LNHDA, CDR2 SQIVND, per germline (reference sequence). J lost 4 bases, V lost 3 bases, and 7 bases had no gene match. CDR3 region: CASSMRDRRSTGELFF. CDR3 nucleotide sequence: TGTGCCAGTAGTATGAGGGACAGGAGATCCACCGGGGAGCTGTTTTTT. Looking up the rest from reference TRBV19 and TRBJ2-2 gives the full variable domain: DGGITQSPKYLFRKEGQNVTLSCEQNLNHDAMYWYRQDPGQGLRLIYYSQIVNDFQKGDIAEGYSVSREKKESFPLTVTSAQKNPTAFYLCASSMRDRRSTGELFFGEGSRLTVL.

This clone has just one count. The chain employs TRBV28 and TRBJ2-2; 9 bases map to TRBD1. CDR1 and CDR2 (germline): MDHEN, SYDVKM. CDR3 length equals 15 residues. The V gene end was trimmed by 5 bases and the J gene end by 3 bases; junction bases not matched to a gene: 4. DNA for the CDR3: TGTGCCAGCAGTCCGGGGGACAGGGACACCGGGGAGCTGTTTTTT. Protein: CASSPGDRDTGELFF.

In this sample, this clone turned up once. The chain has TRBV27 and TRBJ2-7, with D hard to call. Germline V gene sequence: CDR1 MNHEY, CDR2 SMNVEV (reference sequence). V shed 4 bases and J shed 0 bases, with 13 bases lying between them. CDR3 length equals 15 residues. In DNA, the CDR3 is TGTGCCAGCAGTTCGGACCTAAAGAACTCCTACGAGCAGTACTTC. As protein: CASSSDLKNSYEQYF.

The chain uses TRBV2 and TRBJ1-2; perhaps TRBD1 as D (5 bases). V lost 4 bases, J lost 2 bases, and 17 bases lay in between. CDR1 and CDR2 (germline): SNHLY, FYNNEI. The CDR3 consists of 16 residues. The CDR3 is CASSGRQGAPNYGYTF. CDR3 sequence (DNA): TGTGCCAGCAGTGGTCGCCAGGGAGCCCCCAACTATGGCTACACCTTC.

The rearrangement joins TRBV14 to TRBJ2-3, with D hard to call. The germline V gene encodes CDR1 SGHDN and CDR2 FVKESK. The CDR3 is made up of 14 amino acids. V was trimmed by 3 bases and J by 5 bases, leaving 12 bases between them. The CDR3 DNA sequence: TGTGCCAGCAGCCAGACACAAAACCAAGATACGCAGTATTTT. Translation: CASSQTQNQDTQYF.

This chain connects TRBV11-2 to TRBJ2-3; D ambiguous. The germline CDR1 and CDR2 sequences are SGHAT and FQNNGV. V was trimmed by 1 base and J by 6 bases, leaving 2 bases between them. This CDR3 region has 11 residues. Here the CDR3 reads CASSLGDTQYF. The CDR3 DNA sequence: TGTGCCAGCAGCTTAGGGGATACGCAGTATTTT.

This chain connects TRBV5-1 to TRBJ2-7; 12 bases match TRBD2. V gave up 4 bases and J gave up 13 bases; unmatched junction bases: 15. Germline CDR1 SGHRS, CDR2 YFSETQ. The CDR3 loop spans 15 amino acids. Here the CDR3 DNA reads TGCGCCAGCAGCCCCCAAACTAGCGGGAGGCTTTGTTTTTACTTC. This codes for CASSPQTSGRLCFYF.

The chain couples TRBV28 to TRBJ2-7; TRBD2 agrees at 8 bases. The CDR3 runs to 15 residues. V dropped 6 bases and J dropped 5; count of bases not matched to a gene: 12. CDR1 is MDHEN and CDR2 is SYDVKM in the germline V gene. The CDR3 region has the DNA TGTGCCAGCAGCTCCGGGGGGGTCCCAGGGGACGAGCAGTACTTC. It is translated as CASSSGGVPGDEQYF. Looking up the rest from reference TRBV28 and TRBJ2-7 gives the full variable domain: DVKVTQSSRYLVKRTGEKVFLECVQDMDHENMFWYRQDPGLGLRLIYFSYDVKMKEKGDIPEGYSVSREKKERFSLILESASTNQTSMYLCASSSGGVPGDEQYFGPGTRLTVT.

CDR3 nucleotide sequence: TGTGCCAGCAGTTTAGGGGCAGGGAACACTGAAGCTTTCTTT. Amino acids: CASSLGAGNTEAFF. The V call is TRBV28, the J call TRBJ1-1, with D perhaps TRBD1 (5 bases). The CDR3 is 14 residues long. In germline, CDR1 is MDHEN, CDR2 SYDVKM. V was trimmed by 2 bases and J by 1 base, leaving 8 bases between them.

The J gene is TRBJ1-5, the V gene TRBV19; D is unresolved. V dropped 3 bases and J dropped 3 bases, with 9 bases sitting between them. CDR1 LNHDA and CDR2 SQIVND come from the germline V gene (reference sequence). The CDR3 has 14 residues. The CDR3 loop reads CASSIDKNNQPQHF. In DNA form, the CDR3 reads TGTGCCAGTAGTATTGACAAAAACAATCAGCCCCAGCATTTT.

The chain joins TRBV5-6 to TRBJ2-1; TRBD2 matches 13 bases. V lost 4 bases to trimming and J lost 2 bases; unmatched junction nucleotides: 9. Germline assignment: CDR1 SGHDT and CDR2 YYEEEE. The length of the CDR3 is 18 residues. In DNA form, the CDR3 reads TGTGCCAGCAGCCCCCTCCAGACTAGCGGGAGGACCTACAATGAGCAGTTCTTC. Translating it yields CASSPLQTSGRTYNEQFF. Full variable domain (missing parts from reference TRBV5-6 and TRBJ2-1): DAGVTQSPTHLIKTRGQQVTLRCSPKSGHDTVSWYQQALGQGPQFIFQYYEEEERQRGNFPDRFSGHQFPNYSSELNVNALLLGDSALYLCASSPLQTSGRTYNEQFFGPGTRLTVL.

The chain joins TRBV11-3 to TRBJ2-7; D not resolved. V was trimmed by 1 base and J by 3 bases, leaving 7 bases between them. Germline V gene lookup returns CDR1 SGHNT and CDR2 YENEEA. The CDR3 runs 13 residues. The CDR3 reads CASSLARYYEQYF. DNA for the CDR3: TGTGCCAGCAGCTTAGCCCGGTACTACGAGCAGTACTTC.

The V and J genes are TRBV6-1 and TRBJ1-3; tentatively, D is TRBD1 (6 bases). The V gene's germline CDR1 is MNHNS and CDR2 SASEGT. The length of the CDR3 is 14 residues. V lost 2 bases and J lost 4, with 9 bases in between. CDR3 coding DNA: TGTGCCAGCAGTGAAAGGACAGAGGGAAACACCATATATTTT. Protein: CASSERTEGNTIYF.

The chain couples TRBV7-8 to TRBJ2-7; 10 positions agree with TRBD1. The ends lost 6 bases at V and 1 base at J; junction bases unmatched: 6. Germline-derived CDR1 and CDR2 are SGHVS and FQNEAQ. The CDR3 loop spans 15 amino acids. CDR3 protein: CASSSGTGVSYEQYF. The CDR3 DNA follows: TGTGCCAGCAGTTCCGGGACAGGGGTATCCTACGAGCAGTACTTC.

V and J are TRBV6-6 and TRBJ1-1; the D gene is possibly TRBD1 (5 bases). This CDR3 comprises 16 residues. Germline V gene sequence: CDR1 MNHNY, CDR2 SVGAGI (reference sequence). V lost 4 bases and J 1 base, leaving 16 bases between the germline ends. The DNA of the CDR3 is TGTGCCAGCAGTTCCGAGGTTGGACACACGAACACTGAAGCTTTCTTT. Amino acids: CASSSEVGHTNTEAFF.